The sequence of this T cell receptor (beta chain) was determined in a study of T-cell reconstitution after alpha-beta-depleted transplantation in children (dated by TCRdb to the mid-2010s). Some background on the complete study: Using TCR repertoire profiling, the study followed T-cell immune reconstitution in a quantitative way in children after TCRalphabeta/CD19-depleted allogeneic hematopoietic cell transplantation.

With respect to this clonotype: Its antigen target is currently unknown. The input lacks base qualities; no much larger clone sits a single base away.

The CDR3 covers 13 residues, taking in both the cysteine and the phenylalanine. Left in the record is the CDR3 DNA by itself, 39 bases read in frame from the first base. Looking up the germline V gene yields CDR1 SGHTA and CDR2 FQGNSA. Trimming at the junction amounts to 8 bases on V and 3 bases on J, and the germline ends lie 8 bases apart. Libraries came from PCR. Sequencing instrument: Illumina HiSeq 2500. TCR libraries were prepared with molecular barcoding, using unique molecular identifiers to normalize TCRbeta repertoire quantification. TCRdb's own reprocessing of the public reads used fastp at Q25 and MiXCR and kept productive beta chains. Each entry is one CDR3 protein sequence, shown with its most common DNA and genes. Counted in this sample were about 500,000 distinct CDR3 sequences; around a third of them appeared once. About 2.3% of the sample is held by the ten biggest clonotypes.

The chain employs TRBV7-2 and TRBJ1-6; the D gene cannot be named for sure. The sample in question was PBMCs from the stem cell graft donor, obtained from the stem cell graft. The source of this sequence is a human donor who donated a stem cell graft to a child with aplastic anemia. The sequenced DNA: TGTGCCAGCGGGCGGGGCTATAATTCACCCCTCCACTTT. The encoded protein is CASGRGYNSPLHF.